The 20 T cell receptor beta chains below were found in one sample sequenced in a study of T cell repertoires in cytomegalovirus infection. Each CDR3 protein is one row after TCRdb ran MiXCR on the reads. The sample gives some 800,000 distinct CDR3 sequences, approximately 32% of which show up once; roughly 12% is in the top ten. Their antigens are not known. This sample comprised cultured CD8+ T cells from PBMCs, obtained from culture after CMV antigen stimulation. Receptor source: a human donor in good health (CMV status not recorded). Some clones in this sample may be carry-over from other donors' samples.

This clonotype turned up a few times. The chain employs TRBV2 and TRBJ1-1; 8 bases fit TRBD1. V shed 6 bases and J 6 bases; nucleotides not matched to a gene: 9. Per germline, CDR1 SNHLY and CDR2 FYNNEI. CDR3 length equals 14 residues. This CDR3 reads CASRGAGGYAEAFF. The CDR3 DNA reads as TGTGCCAGCAGGGGGGCAGGGGGCTACGCTGAAGCTTTCTTT.

This clonotype has a count of ten or more. The V gene is TRBV25-1, the J gene TRBJ1-1, with 7 bases identical to TRBD1. The CDR3 spans 13 residues. The germline V gene encodes CDR1 MGHDK and CDR2 SYGVNS. Unmatched junction bases numbered 6, after V lost 6 bases and J lost 5 bases. The CDR3 DNA is TGTGCCAGCAGAGGACAGGCGATGACTGAAGCTTTCTTT. This codes for CASRGQAMTEAFF.

The J gene is TRBJ2-7, the V gene TRBV10-3; the match to TRBD1 covers 10 bases. This CDR3 comprises 15 residues. V gave up 7 bases and J gave up 2 bases; unmatched junction bases: 8. CDR1 is ENHRY, CDR2 SYGVKD, per germline. CDR3 sequence reads: CAITHEGTGAYEQYF. CDR3 DNA: TGTGCCATCACCCACGAGGGGACAGGGGCCTACGAGCAGTACTTC.

The V gene is TRBV19, the J gene TRBJ2-3; weak D call: TRBD1 (5 bases). The germline CDR1 and CDR2 sequences are LNHDA and SQIVND (reference sequence). Trimming stripped 3 bases from V and 0 bases from J, with 13 bases between. This CDR3 is 16 amino acids long. The CDR3 region has the DNA TGTGCCAGTAGTATTACAGCGACAGCTAGCACAGATACGCAGTATTTT. Translating it yields CASSITATASTDTQYF.

This clonotype was seen only once. This chain connects TRBV9 to TRBJ2-1; D call uncertain. Germline assignment: CDR1 SGDLS and CDR2 YYNGEE. V shed 2 bases and J shed 7 bases, with 13 bases lying between them. The CDR3 has 14 amino acids. The CDR3 nucleotides are TGTGCCAGCAGCGTCTCCTGGTTTGGGAATGAGCAGTTCTTC. Its translation is CASSVSWFGNEQFF.

The chain joins TRBV6-5 to TRBJ2-7; D is perhaps TRBD1 or TRBD2 (5 bases each). The germline gives CDR1 MNHEY, CDR2 SVGAGI. Trimming took 8 bases from V and 4 from J, leaving 12 bases between them. This CDR3 contains 12 residues. CDR3 DNA sequence: TGTGCCAGCGAGAGGGGCCCGTACGAGCAGTACTTC. It specifies CASERGPYEQYF.

The sample holds a few counts of this clonotype. J is TRBJ2-7 and V is TRBV18, with 8 nucleotides matching TRBD2. This CDR3 has 14 residues. CDR1 and CDR2 (germline): KGHSH, LQKENI. J was trimmed by 0 bases and V by 6 bases; bases with no gene match: 4. The CDR3 sequence: CASSPSGSSYEQYV. CDR3 coding DNA: TGTGCCAGCTCTCCAAGCGGGAGCTCCTACGAGCAGTACGTC.

This clonotype came up a few times. The genes are TRBV6-2 or TRBV6-3 and TRBJ1-2; D is unresolved. V gave up 5 bases and J gave up 4 bases, with 17 bases separating them. The germline V gene encodes CDR1 MNHEY and CDR2 SVGEGT. This CDR3 comprises 15 residues. The CDR3 bases are TGTGCCAGCAGTCCTCTTTTGTGGTCGAGCTATGGCTACACCTTC. Amino acid sequence: CASSPLLWSSYGYTF.

The chain employs TRBV19 and TRBJ2-2; 9 nucleotides match TRBD1. J gave up 6 bases and V 5 bases, and 10 bases lay outside the gene matches. From germline, CDR1 is LNHDA and CDR2 SQIVND (reference sequence). CDR3 length equals 16 residues. The CDR3 protein is CASSPRDRVVAGELFF. The DNA for the CDR3 is TGTGCCAGTAGTCCCCGGGACAGGGTCGTCGCCGGGGAGCTGTTTTTT.

To note about this clonotype: A much larger clonotype is one base distant, so this may be a read error. The conserved phenylalanine or tryptophan normally closing the CDR3 is absent here, so this likely arose from a read error. This chain uses TRBV7-9 with TRBJ2-1; the D gene is possibly TRBD2 (5 bases). Between the trimmed V and J ends, which lost 3 bases and 0 bases, there was a span of 9 bases. The germline CDR1 and CDR2 sequences are SEHNR and FQNEAQ (reference sequence). This CDR3 has 15 residues. The CDR3 here is CASSLRVSSYNEQFV. Here the CDR3 DNA reads TGTGCCAGCAGCTTGCGGGTGAGCTCCTACAATGAGCAGTTCGTC.

A note on this clonotype: Germline is not matched at one junction end, which may reflect a read error. The V call is TRBV27, the J call TRBJ2-7; 9 bases are shared with TRBD1. This CDR3 is built from 15 residues. Germline V lookup: CDR1 MNHEY, CDR2 SMNVEV (reference sequence). The chain's CDR3 is CVSSPPGQGIYEQYF. The CDR3 DNA is TGTGTCAGCAGTCCCCCGGGACAGGGAATCTACGAGCAGTACTTC.

This clonotype was picked up one time. CDR3 sequence reads: CASSLFGFGEQFF. Written as DNA, the CDR3 is TGTGCCAGCAGTTTATTCGGGTTCGGTGAGCAGTTCTTC. The rearrangement uses TRBV27 and TRBJ2-1; D not certain. The V gene lost 1 base and the J gene lost 9 bases, with 10 bases spanning the gap. Germline loops: CDR1 MNHEY, CDR2 SMNVEV (reference sequence). CDR3 length: 13 amino acids.

The chain carries TRBV6-1 and TRBJ2-7; perhaps TRBD1 as D (6 bases). This CDR3 has 15 residues. The germline V gene has CDR1 MNHNS and CDR2 SASEGT. V dropped 2 bases and J dropped 2 bases, with 13 bases sitting between them. CDR3 nucleotide sequence: TGTGCCAGCAGTGAAATAGGAACAGGGCCCTACGAGCAGTACTTC. It translates to CASSEIGTGPYEQYF.

The rearrangement uses TRBV6-5 and TRBJ1-1; the D gene is possibly TRBD1 (6 bases). V was cut by 2 bases and J by 4 bases, with 14 bases left in between. The CDR3 is made up of 15 amino acids. Germline V CDR1 and CDR2: MNHEY, SVGAGI. CDR3 nucleotides: TGTGCCAGCAGTTACCAACTTACAGGGAGCACTGAAGCTTTCTTT. Translated: CASSYQLTGSTEAFF.

This clonotype showed up just a few times. The V call is TRBV12-3 or TRBV12-4, the J call TRBJ1-2; 8 bases match TRBD1. Losses at the gene ends were 5 bases for V and 4 bases for J; bases not matched to a gene: 3. The CDR3 sequence is 13 residues long. The CDR3 bases are TGTGCCAGCAGTGCCGGGACAGGCTATGGCTACACCTTC. Protein sequence: CASSAGTGYGYTF.

This chain joins TRBV7-9 and TRBJ2-5; TRBD2 aligns across 7 bases. V was pared by 1 base and J by 5 bases, with 4 bases of the junction left unmatched. Germline loops: CDR1 SEHNR, CDR2 FQNEAQ (reference sequence). The CDR3 runs to 14 residues. This chain's CDR3 is CASSLVVSGETQYF. The CDR3 coding sequence is TGTGCCAGCAGCTTAGTTGTTAGCGGGGAGACCCAGTACTTC.

The rearrangement links TRBV2 to TRBJ2-1; 8 positions agree with TRBD2. J was trimmed by 4 bases and V by 7 bases; bases with no gene match: 12. Germline CDR1 and CDR2: SNHLY and FYNNEI. This CDR3 has 16 amino acids. The CDR3 sequence is CASTAGFGGVYNEQFF. As DNA, the CDR3 is TGTGCCAGCACTGCTGGATTCGGGGGGGTTTACAATGAGCAGTTCTTC. The complete variable domain, with remaining parts taken from reference TRBV2 and TRBJ2-1, reads EPEVTQTPSHQVTQMGQEVILRCVPISNHLYFYWYRQILGQKVEFLVSFYNNEISEKSEIFDDQFSVERPDGSNFTLKIRSTKLEDSAMYFCASTAGFGGVYNEQFFGPGTRLTVL.

The chain joins TRBV20-1 to TRBJ2-1; TRBD2 matches 9 bases. CDR1 and CDR2 (germline): DFQATT, SNEGSKA (reference sequence). Trimming removed 3 bases from V and 0 bases from J; junction bases left unmatched: 9. This CDR3 region has 17 residues. The CDR3 region has the DNA TGCAGTGCTAGTCGGCTAGCGGGGCGGAGCTCCTACAATGAGCAGTTCTTC. Protein product: CSASRLAGRSSYNEQFF.

This clonotype has at least ten counts. The chain joins TRBV6-5 to TRBJ2-5, with TRBD2 as a possible D gene (5 bases). CDR1 is MNHEY and CDR2 is SVGAGI in the germline V gene. The CDR3 has 15 residues. V was trimmed by 4 bases and J by 2 bases, leaving 14 bases between them. CDR3 bases: TGTGCCAGCAGTTCTCAACCCCCGGGACAAGAGACCCAGTACTTC. Amino acid sequence: CASSSQPPGQETQYF.

The J gene is TRBJ1-5, the V gene TRBV19; weak D call: TRBD1 (5 bases). The V end lost 10 bases, the J end lost 1 base, and 8 bases lay between the germline ends. The CDR3 runs to 12 residues. Germline lookup yields CDR1 LNHDA and CDR2 SQIVND (reference sequence). The CDR3 protein is CANRDSNQPQHF. CDR3 bases: TGTGCCAATCGGGACAGCAATCAGCCCCAGCATTTT.